Included here is one T cell receptor beta chain sequence, with context. This sample is part of a study of T-cell memory formation after mild COVID-19. It was 5'RACE with constant-segment primers that produced the TCR alpha and TCR beta cDNA libraries, which carried sample barcodes and UMIs. TCRdb re-analysed the 5' RACE reads in MiXCR, keeping a single row per CDR3 protein. The profile shows 500,000 to 650,000 distinct CDR3 sequences, less than 25% of them singletons. The sequenced material came from PBMCs or a T cell subset sorted from them (not recorded which). The receptor was isolated from an adult woman who had mild COVID-19 (a few samples of this study predate the infection). Cell type and time point are not known.

DNA for the CDR3: TGTGCCAGCAGCTTCCGAGGGGGCGAAAACATTCAGTACTTC. Translation: CASSFRGGENIQYF. The chain is built from TRBV7-2 and TRBJ2-4, with TRBD1 matching 7 bases. This CDR3 spans 14 amino acids. Trimming at V came to 3 bases and at J to 5 bases, leaving 4 bases not matched to a gene. Germline CDR1 and CDR2: SGHTA and FQGNSA.